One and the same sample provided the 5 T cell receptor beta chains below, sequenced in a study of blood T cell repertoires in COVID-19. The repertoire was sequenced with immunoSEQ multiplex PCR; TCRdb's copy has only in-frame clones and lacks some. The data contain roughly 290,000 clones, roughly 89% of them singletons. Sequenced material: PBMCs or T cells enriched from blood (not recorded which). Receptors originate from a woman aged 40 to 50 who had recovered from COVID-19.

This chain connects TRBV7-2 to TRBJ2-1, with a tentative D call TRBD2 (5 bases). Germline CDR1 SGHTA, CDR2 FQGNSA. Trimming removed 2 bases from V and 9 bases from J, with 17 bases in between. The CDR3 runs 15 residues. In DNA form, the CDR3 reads TGTGCCAGCAGCTTACGGTGGGGAGCGGTTGGTGAGCAGTTCTTC. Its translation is CASSLRWGAVGEQFF.

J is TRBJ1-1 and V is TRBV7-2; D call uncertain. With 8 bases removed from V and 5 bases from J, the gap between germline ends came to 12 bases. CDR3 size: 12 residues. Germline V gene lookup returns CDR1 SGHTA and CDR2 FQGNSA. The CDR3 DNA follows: TGTGCCAGCCGCGGGTTGATAACTGAAGCTTTCTTT. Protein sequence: CASRGLITEAFF.

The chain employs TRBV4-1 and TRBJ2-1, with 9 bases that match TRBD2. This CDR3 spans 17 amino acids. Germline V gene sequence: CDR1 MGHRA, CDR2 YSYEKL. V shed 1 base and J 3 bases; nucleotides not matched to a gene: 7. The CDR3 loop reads CASSQGVGSGGYNEQFF. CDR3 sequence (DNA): TGCGCCAGCAGCCAAGGGGTCGGTAGCGGGGGCTACAATGAGCAGTTCTTC.

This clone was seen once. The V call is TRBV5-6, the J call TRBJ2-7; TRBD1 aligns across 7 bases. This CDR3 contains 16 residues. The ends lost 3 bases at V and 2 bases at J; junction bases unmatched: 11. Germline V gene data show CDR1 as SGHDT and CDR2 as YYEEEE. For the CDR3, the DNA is TGTGCCAGCAGCTCGGTTCGTGACAGGGAGACCTACGAGCAGTACTTC. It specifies CASSSVRDRETYEQYF.

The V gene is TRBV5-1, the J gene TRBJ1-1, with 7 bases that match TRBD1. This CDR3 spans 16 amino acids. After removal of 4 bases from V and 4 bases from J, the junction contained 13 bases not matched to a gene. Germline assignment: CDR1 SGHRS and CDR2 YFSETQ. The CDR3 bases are TGCGCCAGCAGCCTGGGGGACAGTTGGGCCGGCACTGAAGCTTTCTTT. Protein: CASSLGDSWAGTEAFF.